These 31 T cell receptor beta chains originate from one sample sequenced in a study of CD8+ T cells in alopecia areata. Sampling of alopecia areata patients yielded lesional scalp punch biopsies as well as peripheral blood. cDNA prepared by RNA extraction and subsequent reverse transcription served as the template for sequencing. The data were produced by immunoSEQ multiplex PCR, yet TCRdb's version contains in-frame clones alone and is incomplete. The sample lists thousands of clones, about 64% seen once, with about 16% in the top ten. Sequences were derived from skin, sampled at week 0. The receptor source for this set is a human donor with alopecia areata.

V is TRBV5-4 and J is TRBJ2-1; maybe TRBD2 (6 bases). There are 17 residues in the CDR3. Looked up from germline, CDR1 is SGHNT and CDR2 is YYREEE (reference sequence). Between the trimmed V and J ends, which lost 4 bases and 6 bases, there was a span of 23 bases. The CDR3 here is CASSPPPGTSYPNEQFF. The CDR3 coding sequence is TGTGCCAGCAGCCCCCCGCCTGGGACTTCATACCCCAATGAGCAGTTCTTC.

The chain carries TRBV7-2 and TRBJ2-4; TRBD2 aligns across 10 bases. The CDR3 sequence is 16 residues long. Germline assignment: CDR1 SGHTA and CDR2 FQGNSA. V shed 1 base, J shed 6 bases, and the junction held 6 bases outside the gene matches. CDR3 region: CASSLGTAGGLNIQYF. CDR3 DNA sequence: TGTGCCAGCAGCTTAGGTACAGCGGGAGGGCTAAACATTCAGTACTTC.

V usage is TRBV28 and J usage is TRBJ2-3; 8 positions match TRBD2. This CDR3 has 15 amino acids. CDR1 and CDR2 from the germline V gene are MDHEN and SYDVKM. V lost 5 bases to trimming and J lost 1 base; unmatched junction nucleotides: 5. CDR3 sequence (DNA): TGTGCCAGCAGTATACTAGCGGTCGGCACAGATACGCAGTATTTT. Its translation is CASSILAVGTDTQYF. The whole variable domain, remainder taken from reference TRBV28 and TRBJ2-3, is DVKVTQSSRYLVKRTGEKVFLECVQDMDHENMFWYRQDPGLGLRLIYFSYDVKMKEKGDIPEGYSVSREKKERFSLILESASTNQTSMYLCASSILAVGTDTQYFGPGTRLTVL.

In its sample, this clone is large. The chain couples TRBV10-3 to TRBJ2-1; possible D gene TRBD1, 5 bases. V was shortened by 3 bases and J by 10 bases, with 13 bases between the two germline ends. CDR3 length: 13 residues. Germline assignment: CDR1 ENHRY and CDR2 SYGVKD. Here the CDR3 reads CAISDQQGWEQFF. The CDR3 DNA reads as TGTGCCATCAGTGATCAGCAGGGCTGGGAGCAGTTCTTC.

V usage is TRBV7-9 and J usage is TRBJ1-4; weak D call: TRBD1 (6 bases). There are 15 residues in the CDR3. V was shortened by 5 bases and J by 0 bases, with 10 bases between the two germline ends. From germline, CDR1 is SEHNR and CDR2 FQNEAQ (reference sequence). The CDR3 DNA reads as TGTGCCAGCAGCGCCCGACAGGCAACTAATGAAAAACTGTTTTTT. Protein product: CASSARQATNEKLFF.

This chain links TRBV5-4 with TRBJ2-3; perhaps TRBD2 as D (7 bases). The CDR3 length is 15 residues. The V end lost 0 bases, the J end lost 4 bases, and 12 bases lay between the germline ends. Looked up from germline, CDR1 is SGHNT and CDR2 is YYREEE (reference sequence). The CDR3: CASSLGLAGADTQYF. CDR3 bases: TGTGCCAGCAGCTTGGGACTAGCAGGGGCAGATACGCAGTATTTT.

The chain combines TRBV27 with TRBJ2-7; TRBD2 matches 9 bases. J lost 2 bases, V lost 4 bases, and 3 bases had no gene match. This CDR3 has 14 amino acids. Germline V gene sequence: CDR1 MNHEY, CDR2 SMNVEV (reference sequence). The chain's CDR3 is CASSWREGPYEQYF. In DNA, the CDR3 is TGTGCCAGCAGTTGGCGGGAGGGTCCCTACGAGCAGTACTTC.

The gene calls are TRBV9 and TRBJ2-1; the D call may be TRBD1 or TRBD2 (5 bases each). V lost 0 bases to trimming and J lost 3 bases, with 13 bases between them. This CDR3 region has 16 residues. The germline V gene has CDR1 SGDLS and CDR2 YYNGEE. As DNA, the CDR3 is TGTGCCAGCAGCGTAGGCAGGGACCCACACTACAATGAGCAGTTCTTC. Its translation: CASSVGRDPHYNEQFF.

This chain uses TRBV19 with TRBJ2-7; possibly TRBD1 or TRBD2 for D (5 bases each). The CDR3 length is 16 residues. With 3 bases removed from V and 0 bases from J, the gap between germline ends came to 15 bases. CDR1 is LNHDA, CDR2 SQIVND, per germline (reference sequence). CDR3: CASSIGTRLSSYEQYF. CDR3 DNA sequence: TGTGCCAGTAGTATCGGGACCCGCCTCAGCTCCTACGAGCAGTACTTC.

The chain carries TRBV30 and TRBJ2-1; the match to TRBD2 covers 9 bases. J was trimmed by 0 bases and V by 2 bases; bases with no gene match: 8. This CDR3 is 17 amino acids long. The germline CDR1 and CDR2 sequences are GTSNPN and SVGIG (reference sequence). In nucleotides, the CDR3 is TGTGCCTGGAGTCCACTCTTAGCGGGAGTCTCCTACAATGAGCAGTTCTTC. Translated, it gives CAWSPLLAGVSYNEQFF.

J is TRBJ1-2 and V is TRBV11-1; unclear D gene. The germline V gene encodes CDR1 SGHAT and CDR2 FQDESV (reference sequence). V shed 5 bases and J shed 6 bases, with 19 bases lying between them. The CDR3 loop spans 15 amino acids. The CDR3 coding sequence is TGTGCCAGCAGCCTCTCGCTAGTCCATTTGGATGGCTACACCTTC. This codes for CASSLSLVHLDGYTF.

V usage is TRBV6-1 and J usage is TRBJ2-2; D call uncertain. Looked up from germline, CDR1 is MNHNS and CDR2 is SASEGT. The germline V and J ends were trimmed by 6 bases and 1 base, with 6 bases remaining between them. The CDR3 consists of 13 residues. The CDR3 here is CASRKGNTGELFF. As DNA, the CDR3 is TGTGCCAGCAGAAAGGGGAACACCGGGGAGCTGTTTTTT.

The rearrangement uses TRBV7-9 and TRBJ2-7; the D is unclear. The CDR3 sequence is 15 residues long. Trimming removed 5 bases at V and 0 bases at J, with 14 bases between. The germline V gene encodes CDR1 SEHNR and CDR2 FQNEAQ (reference sequence). The CDR3 coding sequence is TGTGCCAGCAGCGTCGACATGACCTACTCCTACGAGCAGTACTTC. Encoded protein: CASSVDMTYSYEQYF.

This chain connects TRBV4-2 to TRBJ2-7, with D possibly being TRBD1 or TRBD2 (5 bases each). The CDR3 totals 15 residues. Looked up from germline, CDR1 is LGHNA and CDR2 is YNFKEQ. Trimming stripped 1 base from V and 3 bases from J, with 13 bases between. The CDR3 DNA reads as TGTGCCAGCAGCCAAGCTGGGACCGAGAGCTACGAGCAGTACTTC. Translated: CASSQAGTESYEQYF.

The V gene is TRBV5-1, the J gene TRBJ2-3; D gene uncertain. This CDR3 contains 14 residues. The V gene lost 5 bases and the J gene lost 3 bases, with 13 bases spanning the gap. Germline V gene data show CDR1 as SGHRS and CDR2 as YFSETQ. The CDR3 DNA is TGCGCCAGCAGTCAAACGGCCGGGACAGATACGCAGTATTTT. Residues: CASSQTAGTDTQYF.

The V call is TRBV7-2, the J call TRBJ2-3; D gene ambiguous. V dropped 5 bases and J dropped 3 bases, with 15 bases sitting between them. The CDR3 has 15 residues. The germline CDR1 and CDR2 sequences are SGHTA and FQGNSA. This CDR3 reads CASSQIHSLTDTQYF. DNA for the CDR3: TGTGCCAGCAGCCAAATACATTCTTTAACAGATACGCAGTATTTT.

This clone was found a few times. In DNA, the CDR3 is TGTGCCAGCAGCCTCCACAGGGGCGGAACCGGGGAGCTGTTTTTT. Amino acids: CASSLHRGGTGELFF. The chain joins TRBV7-2 to TRBJ2-2; the match to TRBD1 covers 7 bases. This CDR3 is 15 amino acids long. Per germline, CDR1 SGHTA and CDR2 FQGNSA. J lost 5 bases, V lost 5 bases, and 8 bases had no gene match.

The rearrangement uses TRBV5-1 and TRBJ2-5; 8 positions agree with TRBD1. The better agreement between TRBJ2-7 and the DNA end casts doubt on the J call. This CDR3 spans 14 amino acids. Per the germline V gene, CDR1 is SGHRS and CDR2 is YFSETQ. The CDR3, as DNA: TGCGCCAGCAGCCAAGATACAGGGGGACGCGAGCAGTACTTC. This translates into CASSQDTGGREQYF.

The rearrangement joins TRBV7-2 to TRBJ2-5, with TRBD1 as a possible D gene (5 bases). The CDR3 spans 16 residues. The V gene's germline CDR1 is SGHTA and CDR2 FQGNSA. Trimming left V 5 bases short and J 4 bases short, with 20 bases between. The CDR3 is CASSPSAQGVTETQYF. CDR3 DNA: TGTGCCAGCAGCCCCTCGGCGCAGGGTGTCACAGAGACCCAGTACTTC.

The chain uses TRBV29-1 and TRBJ2-3; D is unresolved. This CDR3 comprises 15 residues. The germline V gene has CDR1 SQVTM and CDR2 ANQGSEA. The ends were cut back, 6 bases at V and 0 bases at J, with 16 bases in the middle. CDR3 sequence (DNA): TGCAGCGTCCACCTTTCAGCCGAGAGCACAGATACGCAGTATTTT. It encodes CSVHLSAESTDTQYF.

This chain links TRBV6-5 with TRBJ1-6; 10 bases are a match to TRBD1. CDR3 length: 15 residues. With 6 bases clipped from V and 7 bases from J, the junction kept 6 bases outside the gene matches. From germline, CDR1 is MNHEY and CDR2 SVGAGI. CDR3 nucleotides: TGTGCCAGCAGCTTTAAGACAGGGGGCAATTCACCCCTCCACTTT. Protein sequence: CASSFKTGGNSPLHF.

The sample holds a few counts of this clone. The genes are TRBV11-2 and TRBJ2-2; D is perhaps TRBD1 or TRBD2 (5 bases each). The CDR3 is 16 residues long. CDR1 is SGHAT and CDR2 is FQNNGV in the germline V gene. Trimming removed 5 bases at V and 4 bases at J, with 17 bases between. The CDR3 here is CASSAPEGTGTGELFF. The CDR3 region has the DNA TGTGCCAGCAGCGCCCCCGAGGGGACGGGCACCGGGGAGCTGTTTTTT.

There are a few counts of this clone. The V gene is TRBV10-2, the J gene TRBJ1-2; no clear D gene. The ends were cut back, 0 bases at V and 0 bases at J, with 11 bases in the middle. This CDR3 comprises 16 residues. Germline-derived CDR1 and CDR2 are WSHSY and SAAADI. The CDR3 region is CASSESIGVSNYGYTF. The CDR3, as DNA: TGCGCCAGCAGTGAGTCGATCGGGGTATCTAACTATGGCTACACCTTC.

V and J are TRBV5-1 and TRBJ2-1, with TRBD2 matching over 15 bases. Germline assignment: CDR1 SGHRS and CDR2 YFSETQ. V was clipped by 3 bases and J by 10 bases; unmatched bases: 8. The CDR3 consists of 16 residues. In nucleotides, the CDR3 is TGCGCCAGCAGCTCCGGGACTAGCGGGGGGCTGGTAGAGCAGTTCTTC. Its protein product is CASSSGTSGGLVEQFF.

This chain links TRBV2 with TRBJ2-7; D call uncertain. The CDR3 has 10 amino acids. Germline V gene sequence: CDR1 SNHLY, CDR2 FYNNEI. V shed 3 bases and J shed 5 bases, with 2 bases lying between them. This CDR3 reads CASSEDEQYF. The CDR3 DNA sequence: TGTGCCAGCAGTGAGGACGAGCAGTACTTC. Filled out from reference TRBV2 and TRBJ2-7, the complete variable domain reads EPEVTQTPSHQVTQMGQEVILRCVPISNHLYFYWYRQILGQKVEFLVSFYNNEISEKSEIFDDQFSVERPDGSNFTLKIRSTKLEDSAMYFCASSEDEQYFGPGTRLTVT.

The V and J genes are TRBV5-1 and TRBJ1-2, with 9 positions matching TRBD1. V dropped 4 bases and J dropped 3; count of bases not matched to a gene: 4. CDR1 SGHRS and CDR2 YFSETQ come from the germline V gene. CDR3 length: 14 residues. Here the CDR3 reads CASSITGGDYGYTF. CDR3 nucleotide sequence: TGCGCCAGCAGCATTACAGGGGGCGACTATGGCTACACCTTC.

The chain has TRBV11-2 and TRBJ2-3; no reliable D call. The germline gives CDR1 SGHAT, CDR2 FQNNGV. Trimming pared 0 bases from V and 3 bases from J, leaving 7 bases between. The CDR3 extends over 14 amino acids. CDR3 sequence reads: CASSLDFQTDTQYF. DNA of the CDR3: TGTGCCAGCAGCTTAGATTTTCAGACAGATACGCAGTATTTT.

Worth noting for this clone: The germline gene is not matched at one end of the junction; a read error may be the cause. The chain carries TRBV4-1 and TRBJ2-7, with TRBD2 matching 9 bases. The germline V gene encodes CDR1 MGHRA and CDR2 YSYEKL. The length of the CDR3 is 15 residues. The CDR3 here is CVSSPGTSLGYEQYF. The CDR3 DNA is TGCGTCAGCAGCCCGGGGACTAGCCTGGGCTACGAGCAGTACTTC.

The sample holds a few counts of this clone. V gene TRBV7-3 combines with J gene TRBJ2-5; the D is unclear. The CDR3 totals 14 residues. The germline gives CDR1 SGHTA, CDR2 FQGTGA. V lost 4 bases and J lost 5, with 14 bases in between. In nucleotides, the CDR3 is TGTGCCAGCAGCTCTAGGCCCCTCATTGAGACCCAGTACTTC. Its translation is CASSSRPLIETQYF.

The chain carries TRBV19 and TRBJ1-2; 9 bases line up with TRBD1. This CDR3 has 15 residues. Germline CDR1 reads LNHDA; CDR2 reads SQIVND (reference sequence). V shed 8 bases, J shed 7 bases, and the junction held 14 bases outside the gene matches. The chain's CDR3 is CASYATGTGLSGYTF. CDR3 nucleotides: TGTGCCAGTTATGCTACCGGGACAGGGTTAAGTGGCTACACCTTC.

The gene calls are TRBV30 and TRBJ2-1, with 8 nucleotides matching TRBD2. The CDR3 contains 13 residues. The J segment lost 5 bases and the V segment lost 6 bases, leaving 6 bases of the junction unmatched. The V gene's germline CDR1 is GTSNPN and CDR2 SVGIG (reference sequence). CDR3 amino acids: CACVPSGHNEQFF. CDR3 nucleotides: TGTGCCTGTGTGCCTAGCGGGCACAATGAGCAGTTCTTC.